This note documents a single T cell receptor beta chain sequence. Its antigen is currently unknown. This CDR3 is built from 15 residues. V was shortened by 0 bases and J by 6 bases, with 14 bases between the two germline ends. Germline V gene lookup returns CDR1 SGHRS and CDR2 YFSETQ. The data stem from a study of T cell repertoires in cytomegalovirus infection. Looking at the study overall: In the study, CMV epitopes included recently identified HLA-C-restricted and well-studied HLA-B-restricted ones. Both CMV infection and a matching HLA type were indicated by public TCR beta signatures. General study points: Identification of carriers of CMV plus the relevant HLA was performed using cumulative public TCR beta family frequency. What dominated the ex vivo response were HLA-C-restricted CMV-specific TCR beta clonotypes.

Using its own MiXCR run on the reads, TCRdb lists one record per CDR3 protein. The table lists around 430,000 distinct CDR3 sequences, about 42% of them singletons, with about 39% in the top ten. Material: cultured PBMCs, obtained from culture after CMV antigen stimulation. The clonotype was recovered from a human donor in good health (CMV status not recorded). Some clones in this sample may be carry-over from other donors' samples. The genes are TRBV5-1 and TRBJ2-3; D ambiguous. The CDR3 DNA follows: TGCGCCAGCAGCTTGGCCGTCAGTCAGAAGGATACGCAGTATTTT. It encodes CASSLAVSQKDTQYF.